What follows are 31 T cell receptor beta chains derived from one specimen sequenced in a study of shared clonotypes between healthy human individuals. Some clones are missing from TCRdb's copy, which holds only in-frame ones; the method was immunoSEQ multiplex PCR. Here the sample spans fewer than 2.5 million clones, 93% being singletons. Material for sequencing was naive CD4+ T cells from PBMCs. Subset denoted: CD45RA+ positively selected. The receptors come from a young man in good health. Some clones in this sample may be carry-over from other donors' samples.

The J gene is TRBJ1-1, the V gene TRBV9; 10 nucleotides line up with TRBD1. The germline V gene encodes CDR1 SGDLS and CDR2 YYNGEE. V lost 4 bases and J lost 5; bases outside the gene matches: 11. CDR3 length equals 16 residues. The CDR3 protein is CASSLQGTGVFTEAFF. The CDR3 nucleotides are TGTGCCAGCAGCCTCCAGGGGACAGGGGTATTTACTGAAGCTTTCTTT.

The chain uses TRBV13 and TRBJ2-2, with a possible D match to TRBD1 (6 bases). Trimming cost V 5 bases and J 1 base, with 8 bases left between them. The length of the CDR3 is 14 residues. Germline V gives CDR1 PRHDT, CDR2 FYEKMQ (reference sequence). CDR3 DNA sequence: TGTGCCAGCAGCCGGGGACAGAACACCGGGGAGCTGTTTTTT. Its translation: CASSRGQNTGELFF. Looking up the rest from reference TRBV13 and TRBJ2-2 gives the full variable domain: AAGVIQSPRHLIKEKRETATLKCYPIPRHDTVYWYQQGPGQDPQFLISFYEKMQSDKGSIPDRFSAQQFSDYHSELNMSSLELGDSALYFCASSRGQNTGELFFGEGSRLTVL.

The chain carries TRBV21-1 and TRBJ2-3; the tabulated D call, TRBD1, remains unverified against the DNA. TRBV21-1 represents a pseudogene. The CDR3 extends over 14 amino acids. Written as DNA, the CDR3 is TGTGCCAGCAGCAATGAGCAGGGAACAGATACGCAGTATTTT. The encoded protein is CASSNEQGTDTQYF.

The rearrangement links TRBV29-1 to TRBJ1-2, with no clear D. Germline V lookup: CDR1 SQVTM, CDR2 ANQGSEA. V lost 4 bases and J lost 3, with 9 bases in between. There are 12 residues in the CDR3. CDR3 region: CSVGHIDYGYTF. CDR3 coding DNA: TGCAGCGTTGGCCACATTGACTATGGCTACACCTTC. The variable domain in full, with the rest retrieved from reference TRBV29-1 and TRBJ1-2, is SAVISQKPSRDICQRGTSLTIQCQVDSQVTMMFWYRQQPGQSLTLIATANQGSEATYESGFVIDKFPISRPNLTFSTLTVSNMSPEDSSIYLCSVGHIDYGYTFGSGTRLTVV.

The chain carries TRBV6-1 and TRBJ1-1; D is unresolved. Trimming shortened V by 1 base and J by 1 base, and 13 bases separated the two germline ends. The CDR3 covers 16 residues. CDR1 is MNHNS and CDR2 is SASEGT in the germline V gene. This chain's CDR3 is CASSEGAGRSNTEAFF. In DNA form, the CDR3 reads TGTGCCAGCAGTGAAGGAGCTGGACGGTCGAACACTGAAGCTTTCTTT.

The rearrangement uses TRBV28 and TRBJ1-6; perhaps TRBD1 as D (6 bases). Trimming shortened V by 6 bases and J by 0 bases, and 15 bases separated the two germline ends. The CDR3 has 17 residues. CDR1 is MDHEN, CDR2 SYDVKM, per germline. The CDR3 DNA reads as TGTGCCAGCAGGGGAACAGGGCCTAGCTCCTATAATTCACCCCTCCACTTT. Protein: CASRGTGPSSYNSPLHF. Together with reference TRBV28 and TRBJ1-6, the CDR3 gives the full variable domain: DVKVTQSSRYLVKRTGEKVFLECVQDMDHENMFWYRQDPGLGLRLIYFSYDVKMKEKGDIPEGYSVSREKKERFSLILESASTNQTSMYLCASRGTGPSSYNSPLHFGNGTRLTVT.

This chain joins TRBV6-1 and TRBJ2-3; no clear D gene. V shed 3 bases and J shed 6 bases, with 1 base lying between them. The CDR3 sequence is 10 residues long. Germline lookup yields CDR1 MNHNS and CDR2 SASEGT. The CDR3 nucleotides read TGTGCCAGCAGTGAGGATACGCAGTATTTT. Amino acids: CASSEDTQYF.

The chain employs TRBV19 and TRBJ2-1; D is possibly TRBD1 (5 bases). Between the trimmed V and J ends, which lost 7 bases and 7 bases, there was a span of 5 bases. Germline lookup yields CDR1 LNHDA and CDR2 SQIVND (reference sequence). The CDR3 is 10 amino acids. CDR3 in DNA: TGTGCCAGTAAGGGGAATGAGCAGTTCTTC. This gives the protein CASKGNEQFF.

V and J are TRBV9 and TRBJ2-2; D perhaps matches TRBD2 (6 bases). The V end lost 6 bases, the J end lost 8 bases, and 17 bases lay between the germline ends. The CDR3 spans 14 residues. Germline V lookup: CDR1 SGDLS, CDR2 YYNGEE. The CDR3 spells CASTPGLISGELFF. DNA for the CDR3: TGTGCCAGCACCCCGGGACTCATTTCGGGGGAGCTGTTTTTT.

The chain's CDR3 is CASSLGLAGALYNEQFF. For the CDR3, the DNA is TGTGCCAGCAGCTTAGGGTTAGCGGGAGCGCTGTACAATGAGCAGTTCTTC. V is TRBV11-2 and J is TRBJ2-1, with 9 bases fitting TRBD2. The CDR3 is 17 residues long. V dropped 1 base and J dropped 4; count of bases not matched to a gene: 8. The V gene's germline CDR1 is SGHAT and CDR2 FQNNGV.

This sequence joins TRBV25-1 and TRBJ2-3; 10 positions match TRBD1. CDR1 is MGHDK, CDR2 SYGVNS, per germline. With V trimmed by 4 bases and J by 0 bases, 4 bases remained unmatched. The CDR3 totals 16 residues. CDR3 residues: CASSAWTGGSTDTQYF. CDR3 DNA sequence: TGTGCCAGCAGTGCCTGGACAGGGGGAAGCACAGATACGCAGTATTTT.

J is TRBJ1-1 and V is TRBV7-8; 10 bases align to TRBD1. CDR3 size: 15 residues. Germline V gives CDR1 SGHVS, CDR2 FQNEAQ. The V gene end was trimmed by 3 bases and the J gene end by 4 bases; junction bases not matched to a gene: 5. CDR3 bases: TGTGCCAGCAGCTTGGCCGGGACAGGGGTCACTGAAGCTTTCTTT. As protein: CASSLAGTGVTEAFF.

The CDR3 here is CASKTSGRASEQYF. The CDR3, as DNA: TGTGCCAGCAAAACTAGCGGGAGGGCAAGCGAGCAGTACTTC. V gene TRBV6-6 combines with J gene TRBJ2-7; 13 bases are a match to TRBD2. Losses at the gene ends were 7 bases for V and 6 bases for J; bases not matched to a gene: 6. Germline CDR1 and CDR2: MNHNY and SVGAGI (reference sequence). This CDR3 contains 14 residues.

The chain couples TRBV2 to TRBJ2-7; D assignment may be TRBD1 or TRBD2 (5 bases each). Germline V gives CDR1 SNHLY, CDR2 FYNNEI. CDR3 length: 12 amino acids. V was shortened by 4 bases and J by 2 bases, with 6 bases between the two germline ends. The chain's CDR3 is CASSGDAYEQYF. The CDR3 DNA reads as TGTGCCAGCAGTGGGGACGCCTACGAGCAGTACTTC.

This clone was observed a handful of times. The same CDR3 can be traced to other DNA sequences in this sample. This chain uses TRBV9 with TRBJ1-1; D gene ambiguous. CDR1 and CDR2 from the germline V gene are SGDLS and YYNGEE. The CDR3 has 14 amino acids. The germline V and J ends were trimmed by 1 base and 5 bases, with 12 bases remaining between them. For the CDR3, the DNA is TGTGCCAGCAGCGTAAGCCCGAGAAGGACTGAAGCTTTCTTT. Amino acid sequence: CASSVSPRRTEAFF.

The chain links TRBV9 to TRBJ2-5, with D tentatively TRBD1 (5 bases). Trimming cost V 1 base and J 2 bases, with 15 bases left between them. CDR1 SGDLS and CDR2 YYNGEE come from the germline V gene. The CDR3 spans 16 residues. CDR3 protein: CASSVTIGAAQETQYF. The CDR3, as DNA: TGTGCCAGCAGCGTAACAATTGGGGCAGCACAAGAGACCCAGTACTTC.

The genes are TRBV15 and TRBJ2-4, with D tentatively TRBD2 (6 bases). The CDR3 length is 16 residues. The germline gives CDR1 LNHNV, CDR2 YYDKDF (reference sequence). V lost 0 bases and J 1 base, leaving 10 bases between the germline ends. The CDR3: CATSRDFGGAKNIQYF. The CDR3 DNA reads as TGTGCCACCAGCAGAGATTTTGGGGGGGCCAAAAACATTCAGTACTTC.

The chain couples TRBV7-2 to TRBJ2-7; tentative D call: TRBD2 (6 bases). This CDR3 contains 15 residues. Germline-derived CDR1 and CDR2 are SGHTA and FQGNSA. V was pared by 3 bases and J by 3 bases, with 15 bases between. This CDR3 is CASSFVGGAFYEQYF. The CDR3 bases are TGTGCCAGCAGCTTCGTCGGAGGGGCTTTCTACGAGCAGTACTTC.

CDR3 loop: CAGEGSTDTQYF. The CDR3 bases are TGTGCCGGTGAGGGGTCGACAGATACGCAGTATTTT. The rearrangement joins TRBV6-1 to TRBJ2-3, with D perhaps being TRBD1 or TRBD2 (5 bases each). This CDR3 region has 12 residues. Germline CDR1 is MNHNS and CDR2 is SASEGT. V lost 11 bases and J lost 3, with 12 bases in between.

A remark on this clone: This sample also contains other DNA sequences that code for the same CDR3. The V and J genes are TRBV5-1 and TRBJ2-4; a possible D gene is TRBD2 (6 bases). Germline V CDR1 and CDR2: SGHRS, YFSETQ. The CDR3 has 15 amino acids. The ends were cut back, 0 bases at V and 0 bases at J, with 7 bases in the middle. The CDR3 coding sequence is TGCGCCAGCAGCTTGGGCGGGGTAGCCAAAAACATTCAGTACTTC. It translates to CASSLGGVAKNIQYF.

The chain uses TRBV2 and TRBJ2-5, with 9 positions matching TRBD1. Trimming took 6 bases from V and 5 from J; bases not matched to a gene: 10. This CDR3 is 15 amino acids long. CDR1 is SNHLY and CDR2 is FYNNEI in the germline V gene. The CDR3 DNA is TGTGCCAGCAGCGTCGGGACAGGGCACGGGGAGACCCAGTACTTC. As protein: CASSVGTGHGETQYF.

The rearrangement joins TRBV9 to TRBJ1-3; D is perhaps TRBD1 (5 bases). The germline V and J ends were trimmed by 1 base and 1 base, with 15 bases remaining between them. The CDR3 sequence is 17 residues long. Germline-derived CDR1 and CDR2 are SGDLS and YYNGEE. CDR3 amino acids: CASSVNAAGMSGNTIYF. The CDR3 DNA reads TGTGCCAGCAGCGTAAACGCGGCAGGGATGTCTGGAAACACCATATATTTT.

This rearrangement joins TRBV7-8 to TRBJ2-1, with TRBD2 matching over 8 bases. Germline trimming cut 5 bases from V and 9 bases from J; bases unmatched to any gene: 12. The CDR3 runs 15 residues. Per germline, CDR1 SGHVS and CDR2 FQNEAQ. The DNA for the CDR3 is TGTGCCAGCAGCCACGGGGGAGCGGGAGACTTTGAGCAGTTCTTC. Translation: CASSHGGAGDFEQFF.

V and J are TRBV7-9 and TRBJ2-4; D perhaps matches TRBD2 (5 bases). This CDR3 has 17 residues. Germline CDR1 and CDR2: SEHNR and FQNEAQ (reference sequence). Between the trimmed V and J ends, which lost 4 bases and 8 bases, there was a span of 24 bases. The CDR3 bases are TGTGCCAGCAGCTCCCCCATTCGGCCAGGCCCGAGGGACATTCAGTACTTC. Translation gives CASSSPIRPGPRDIQYF. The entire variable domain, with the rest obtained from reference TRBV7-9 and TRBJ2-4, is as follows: DTGVSQNPRHKITKRGQNVTFRCDPISEHNRLYWYRQTLGQGPEFLTYFQNEAQLEKSRLLSDRFSAERPKGSFSTLEIQRTEQGDSAMYLCASSSPIRPGPRDIQYFGAGTRLSVL.

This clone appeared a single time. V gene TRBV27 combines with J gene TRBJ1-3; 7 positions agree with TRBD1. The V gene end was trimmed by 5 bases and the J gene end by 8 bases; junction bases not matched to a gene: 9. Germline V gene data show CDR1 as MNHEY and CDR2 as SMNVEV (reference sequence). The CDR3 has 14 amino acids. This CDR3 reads CASSPGQKGDTIYF. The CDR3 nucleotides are TGTGCCAGCAGTCCGGGACAGAAAGGTGACACCATATATTTT.

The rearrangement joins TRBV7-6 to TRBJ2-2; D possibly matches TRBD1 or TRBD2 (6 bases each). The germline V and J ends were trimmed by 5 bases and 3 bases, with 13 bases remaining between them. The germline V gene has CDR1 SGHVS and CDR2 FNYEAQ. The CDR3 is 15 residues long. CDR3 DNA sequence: TGTGCCAGCAGCCAGGGGACTTTGTACACCGGGGAGCTGTTTTTT. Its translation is CASSQGTLYTGELFF.

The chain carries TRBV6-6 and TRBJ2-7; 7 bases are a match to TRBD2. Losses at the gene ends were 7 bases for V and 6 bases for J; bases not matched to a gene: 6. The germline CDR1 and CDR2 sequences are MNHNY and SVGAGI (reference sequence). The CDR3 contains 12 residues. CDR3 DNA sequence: TGTGCCAGCACAACGGGGGGTGGCGAGCAGTACTTC. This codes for CASTTGGGEQYF.

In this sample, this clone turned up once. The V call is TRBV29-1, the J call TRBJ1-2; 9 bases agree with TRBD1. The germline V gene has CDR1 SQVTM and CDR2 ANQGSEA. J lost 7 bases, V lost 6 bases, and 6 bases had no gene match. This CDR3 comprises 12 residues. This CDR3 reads CSVTGTGLGYTF. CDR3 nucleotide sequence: TGCAGCGTCACCGGGACAGGGCTTGGCTACACCTTC.

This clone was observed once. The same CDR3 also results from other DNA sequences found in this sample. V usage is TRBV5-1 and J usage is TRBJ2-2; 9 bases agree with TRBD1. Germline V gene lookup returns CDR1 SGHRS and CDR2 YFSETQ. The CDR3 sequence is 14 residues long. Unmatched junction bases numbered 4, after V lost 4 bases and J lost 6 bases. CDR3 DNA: TGCGCCAGCAGCCTGGGACAGGGTGCCGGGGAGCTGTTTTTT. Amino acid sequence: CASSLGQGAGELFF.

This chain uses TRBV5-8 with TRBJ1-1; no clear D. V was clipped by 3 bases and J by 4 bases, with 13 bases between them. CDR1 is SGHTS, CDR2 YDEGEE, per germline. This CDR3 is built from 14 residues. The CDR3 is CASSSGIRSTEAFF. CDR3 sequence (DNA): TGTGCCAGCAGCTCGGGGATTAGGAGCACTGAAGCTTTCTTT.

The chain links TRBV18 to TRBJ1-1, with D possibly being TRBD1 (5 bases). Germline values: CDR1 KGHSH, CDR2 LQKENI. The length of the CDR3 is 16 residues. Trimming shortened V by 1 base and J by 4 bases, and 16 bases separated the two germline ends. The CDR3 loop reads CASSPQRGRTGTEAFF. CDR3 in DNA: TGTGCCAGCTCACCACAGAGGGGACGGACGGGCACTGAAGCTTTCTTT.